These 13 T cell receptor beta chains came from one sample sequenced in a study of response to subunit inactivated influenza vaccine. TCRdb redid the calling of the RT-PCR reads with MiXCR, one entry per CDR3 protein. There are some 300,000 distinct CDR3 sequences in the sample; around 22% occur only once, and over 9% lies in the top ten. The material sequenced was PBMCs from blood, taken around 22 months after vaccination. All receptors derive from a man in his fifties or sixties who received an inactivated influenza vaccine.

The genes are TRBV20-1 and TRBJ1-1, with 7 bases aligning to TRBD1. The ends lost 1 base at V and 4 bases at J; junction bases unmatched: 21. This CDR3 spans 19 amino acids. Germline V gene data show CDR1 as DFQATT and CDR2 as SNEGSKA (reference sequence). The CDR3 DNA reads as TGCAGTGCTAGAGGCCCGAAAACAGGGGCCCGCGCTCGGAGCACTGAAGCTTTCTTT. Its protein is CSARGPKTGARARSTEAFF.

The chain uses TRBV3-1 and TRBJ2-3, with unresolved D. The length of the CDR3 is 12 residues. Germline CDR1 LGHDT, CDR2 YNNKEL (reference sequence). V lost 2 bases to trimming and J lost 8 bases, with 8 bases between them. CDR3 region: CASSQYGVTQYF. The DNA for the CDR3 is TGTGCCAGCAGCCAATACGGAGTTACGCAGTATTTT.

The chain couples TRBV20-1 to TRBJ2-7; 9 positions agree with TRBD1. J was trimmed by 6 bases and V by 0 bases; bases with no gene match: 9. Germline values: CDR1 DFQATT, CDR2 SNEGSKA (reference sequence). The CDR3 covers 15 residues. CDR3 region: CSARDLGTGLGEQYF. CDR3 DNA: TGCAGTGCTAGAGATCTAGGGACAGGGCTTGGCGAGCAGTACTTC.

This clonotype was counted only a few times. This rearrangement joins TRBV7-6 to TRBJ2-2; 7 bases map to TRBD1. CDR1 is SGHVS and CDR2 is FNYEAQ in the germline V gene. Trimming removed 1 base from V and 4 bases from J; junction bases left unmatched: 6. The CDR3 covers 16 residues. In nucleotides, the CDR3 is TGTGCCAGCAGCTTAGTCCGACAGGGCCCCACCGGGGAGCTGTTTTTT. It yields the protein CASSLVRQGPTGELFF.

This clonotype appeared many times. CDR3 sequence (DNA): TGTGCCAGCAGTTTGAACAGGGGTATAGGCAATCAGCCCCAGCATTTT. Encoded protein: CASSLNRGIGNQPQHF. The gene calls are TRBV28 and TRBJ1-5; 7 nucleotides agree with TRBD1. Germline V CDR1 and CDR2: MDHEN, SYDVKM. The CDR3 extends over 16 amino acids. The V segment lost 3 bases and the J segment 2 bases; nucleotides outside the gene matches: 7.

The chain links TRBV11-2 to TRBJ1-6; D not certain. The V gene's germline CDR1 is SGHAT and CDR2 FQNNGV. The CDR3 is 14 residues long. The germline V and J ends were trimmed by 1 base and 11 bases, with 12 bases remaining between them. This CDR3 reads CASSLVGVGAPLHF. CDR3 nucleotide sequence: TGTGCCAGCAGCTTAGTTGGGGTTGGTGCACCCCTCCACTTT. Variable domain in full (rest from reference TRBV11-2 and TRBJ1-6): EAGVAQSPRYKIIEKRQSVAFWCNPISGHATLYWYQQILGQGPKLLIQFQNNGVVDDSQLPKDRFSAERLKGVDSTLKIQPAKLEDSAVYLCASSLVGVGAPLHFGNGTRLTVT.

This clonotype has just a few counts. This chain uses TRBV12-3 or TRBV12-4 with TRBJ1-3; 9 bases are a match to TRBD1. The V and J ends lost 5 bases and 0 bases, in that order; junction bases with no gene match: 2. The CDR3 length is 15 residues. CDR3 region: CASSVDRGSGNTIYF. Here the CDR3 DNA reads TGTGCCAGCAGTGTGGACAGGGGCTCTGGAAACACCATATATTTT.

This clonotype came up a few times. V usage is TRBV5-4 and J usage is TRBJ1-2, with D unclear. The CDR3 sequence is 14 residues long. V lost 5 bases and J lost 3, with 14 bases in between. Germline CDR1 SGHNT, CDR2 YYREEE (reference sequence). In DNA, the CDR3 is TGTGCCAGCAGTGTAAGGGCAGGCTACTATGGCTACACCTTC. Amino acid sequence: CASSVRAGYYGYTF.

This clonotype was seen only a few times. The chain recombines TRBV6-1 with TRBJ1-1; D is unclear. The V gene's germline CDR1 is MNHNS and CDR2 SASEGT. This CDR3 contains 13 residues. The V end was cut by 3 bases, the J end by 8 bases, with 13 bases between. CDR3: CASSEMGNTEAFF. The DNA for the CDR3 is TGTGCCAGCAGTGAGATGGGTAATACCGAAGCTTTCTTT.

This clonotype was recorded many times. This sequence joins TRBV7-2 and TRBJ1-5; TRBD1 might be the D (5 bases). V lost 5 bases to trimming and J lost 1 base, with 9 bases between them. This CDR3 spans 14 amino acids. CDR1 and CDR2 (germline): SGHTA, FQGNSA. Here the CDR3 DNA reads TGTGCCAGCAGCCTGGGACCGAGCAATCAGCCCCAGCATTTT. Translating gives CASSLGPSNQPQHF.

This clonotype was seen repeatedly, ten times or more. The CDR3, as DNA: TGCAGTGCTAGAGATAGTACAAGAGGAACAGATACGCAGTATTTT. Translating it yields CSARDSTRGTDTQYF. The chain uses TRBV20-1 and TRBJ2-3; unclear D gene. The CDR3 runs 15 residues. The V gene's germline CDR1 is DFQATT and CDR2 SNEGSKA (reference sequence). V lost 0 bases, J lost 3 bases, and 13 bases lay in between.

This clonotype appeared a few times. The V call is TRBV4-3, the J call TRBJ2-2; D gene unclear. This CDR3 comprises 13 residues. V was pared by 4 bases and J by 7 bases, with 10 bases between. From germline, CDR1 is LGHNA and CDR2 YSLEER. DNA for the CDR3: TGCGCCAGCAGCCGGCTGAGAGGCGGGGAGCTGTTTTTT. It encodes CASSRLRGGELFF.

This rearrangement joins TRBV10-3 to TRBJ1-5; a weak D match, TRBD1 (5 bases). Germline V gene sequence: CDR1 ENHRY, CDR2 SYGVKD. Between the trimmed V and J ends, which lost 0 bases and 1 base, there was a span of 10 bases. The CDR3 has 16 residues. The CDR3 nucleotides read TGTGCCATCAGTGAGTCGGGCAGGGCGAGCAATCAGCCCCAGCATTTT. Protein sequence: CAISESGRASNQPQHF.